Described below is a single TCR beta chain sequence and its context. In its sample, this clonotype was seen a few times. No cognate antigen has been identified for it. Within one base of it there is no much larger clone, and no base qualities were kept. In the germline V gene, CDR1 corresponds to LGHNA and CDR2 to YSLEER. V is pared back by 3 bases and J by 3 bases, with 12 bases lying between the germline termini. From its cysteine to its phenylalanine, the CDR3 spans 16 amino acids. Only the CDR3 part of the read is kept: 48 bases, read in frame from the first base. This sample was included in a study of MAIT cells during Salmonella Paratyphi A infection (dated by TCRdb to 2016 to 2017). Regarding the research as a whole: Adult volunteers aged 18 to 60 ingested a single dose of 1-5x10^3 CFU of S. Paratyphi A strain NVGH308. Ciprofloxacin 500 mg twice daily for 14 days, starting at diagnosis, was given to diagnosed volunteers. What the study reported, not specific to this receptor: MAIT TRBV usage was oligoclonal with a preference for TRBV20 and TRBV6, and infection appeared not to change this usage. The availability of volunteer samples limited the sample sizes, but these sizes were considered adequate to detect differences between groups. Compared with healthy controls, diagnosed volunteers had more expansion or contraction among the top five MAIT clonotypes (about 0.54 versus 0.13), suggesting that infection reshaped the repertoire. Space occupied by over-represented MAIT clonotypes fell significantly from baseline to mid-infection (about 0.15 to 0.10), with no significant post-infection difference.

Library prep was done by 5' RACE. TCRbeta was amplified in two rounds of PCR using Phusion High-Fidelity polymerase, and the primers added sample-specific barcodes. To build the TCRbeta libraries, template-switch cDNA synthesis was carried out using SMARTScribe reverse transcriptase along with a TRBC-specific primer. After barcoding, samples were pooled and then prepared using the NEBNext Ultra DNA Library Prep Kit for Illumina. The libraries were sequenced on an Illumina MiSeq using the MiSeq reagent kit v2, 300 cycles. Under the source paper's analysis protocol: Reads were demultiplexed by barcode with Jemultiplexer and aligned with MiTCR using default parameters. VDJtools removed non-functional sequences, and clonotypes were defined by amino acid sequence, with clonotype frequencies based on assigned sequence reads. In the clonal space homeostasis analysis, clonotypes were grouped by frequency into over-represented (0.05-1), large, medium and small bins. TCRdb handled the public reads itself, with Q25 trimming in fastp and clone calling in MiXCR, and kept productive beta chains. Identical CDR3 protein sequences are pooled into one entry, listed with their most common genes and DNA. These V and J calls are TCRdb output, not the study's own analysis. This sample has more than 700 distinct CDR3 sequences in its table, and around 20% of those were observed once. Around two fifths of the sample is held by the ten biggest clonotypes.

The intended sense of this specimen's time point label: mid-infection, around enteric fever diagnosis. Using flow cytometry, MAIT cells, defined as Valpha7.2+ CD161+ T cells, were identified and sorted. Over time, circulating MAIT cell TCRbeta repertoires were profiled in five or six volunteers who came down with enteric fever following controlled oral challenge with live Salmonella Paratyphi A. Every diagnosed volunteer provided MAIT cell samples at three timepoints: pre-infection, mid-infection and post-infection. A diagnosis of enteric fever was based on Paratyphi A bacteremia and/or a persistent fever above 38 degrees C that lasted longer than 12 hours. Challenged volunteers were diagnosed with infection between day 4 and day 7 after challenge. For RNA extraction, roughly 4,500 to 11,000 MAIT cells from each sample were sorted straight into RNAqueous-Micro lysis buffer. Lymphoprep gradient centrifugation was used to isolate peripheral blood mononuclear cells from blood samples and leukocyte cones. Cells were sorted on either a BD FACSAria Fusion or a BD FACSAria III sorter.

The receptor chain draws on TRBV4-3 and TRBJ2-6; perhaps TRBD2 is the D gene, with 5 bases matching. The receptor was derived from a person aged 18 to 70 who was deliberately infected with Salmonella Paratyphi A in a paratyphoid fever challenge study. Specimen: MAIT cells from PBMCs, collected at the middle sampling point of the challenge study. The sequenced DNA: TGCGCCAGCAGCCAGCTTCTGGAGGATGGGGCCAACGTCCTGACTTTC. This encodes CASSQLLEDGANVLTF.